These 30 T cell receptor beta chains were all obtained from the same sample, sequenced in a study of shared clonotypes between healthy human individuals. Produced via immunoSEQ multiplex PCR; TCRdb's table is partial and in-frame only. This sample has a few hundred thousand clones; around two thirds occur once, and the top ten carry around 10%. Sequencing input: memory CD4+ T cells sorted from blood. Noted subset: CD45RA-negative fraction. These receptors originate from a man aged 25 to 40 in good health.

The gene calls are TRBV5-1 and TRBJ2-1; TRBD2 matches at 12 bases. Per germline, CDR1 SGHRS and CDR2 YFSETQ. J gave up 3 bases and V 1 base, and 5 bases lay outside the gene matches. This CDR3 region has 17 residues. CDR3 in amino acids: CASSLLTSGRIYNEQFF. Here the CDR3 DNA reads TGCGCCAGCAGCTTGTTAACTAGCGGGAGGATCTACAATGAGCAGTTCTTC.

This clone was found a few times. Other DNA sequences within the sample encode an identical CDR3. The V gene is TRBV5-1, the J gene TRBJ2-3, with a possible D match to TRBD1 (6 bases). Germline CDR1 SGHRS, CDR2 YFSETQ. Trimming pared 4 bases from V and 5 bases from J, leaving 14 bases between. The CDR3 loop spans 14 amino acids. The DNA of the CDR3 is TGCGCCAGCAGCCCTGGGACATCCGGAGATACGCAGTATTTT. Its protein is CASSPGTSGDTQYF.

The chain couples TRBV7-2 to TRBJ2-2, with D possibly being TRBD2 (5 bases). CDR1 and CDR2 (germline): SGHTA, FQGNSA. This CDR3 comprises 15 residues. Trimming took off 3 bases at V and 5 bases at J, with 13 bases between the two ends. The chain's CDR3 is CASSFDGSWTGELFF. The CDR3 nucleotides are TGTGCCAGCAGCTTTGATGGGAGTTGGACCGGGGAGCTGTTTTTT.

V is TRBV25-1 and J is TRBJ2-7, with D unclear. V lost 5 bases, J lost 0 bases, and 20 bases lay in between. Germline V gene data show CDR1 as MGHDK and CDR2 as SYGVNS. The CDR3 is 17 amino acids. CDR3 amino acids: CASSPTLGVRPSYEQYF. The DNA for the CDR3 is TGTGCCAGCAGTCCTACCCTAGGCGTCCGTCCCTCCTACGAGCAGTACTTC.

The J gene is TRBJ2-1, the V gene TRBV9; TRBD1 matches at 10 bases. J gave up 9 bases and V 0 bases, and 21 bases lay outside the gene matches. CDR1 and CDR2 (germline): SGDLS, YYNGEE. The CDR3 is 20 amino acids. As DNA, the CDR3 is TGTGCCAGCAGCGTAGTTGGATTCCGGGACAGGGGCCCGGTTAGGGGTGAGCAGTTCTTC. This gives the protein CASSVVGFRDRGPVRGEQFF.

This clone appeared a few times. The CDR3 sequence: CASSTPGQYNEQFF. In DNA, the CDR3 is TGCGCCAGCAGCACACCGGGACAATACAATGAGCAGTTCTTC. The gene calls are TRBV5-1 and TRBJ2-1; maybe TRBD1 (6 bases). V lost 4 bases to trimming and J lost 4 bases, with 12 bases between them. The CDR3 extends over 14 amino acids. Germline V gives CDR1 SGHRS, CDR2 YFSETQ.

This chain joins TRBV7-6 and TRBJ2-5; D unresolved. Trimming left V 2 bases short and J 3 bases short, with 10 bases between. Germline-derived CDR1 and CDR2 are SGHVS and FNYEAQ. This CDR3 has 14 amino acids. DNA for the CDR3: TGTGCCAGCAGCTTAATGGGCGGTGAAGAGACCCAGTACTTC. Amino acids: CASSLMGGEETQYF.

This rearrangement joins TRBV10-1 to TRBJ2-7; D gene unclear. Per germline, CDR1 WNHNN and CDR2 SYGVQD (reference sequence). V was clipped by 0 bases and J by 2 bases, with 8 bases between them. The CDR3 loop spans 14 amino acids. In DNA, the CDR3 is TGCGCCAGCAGTGAGTCTGGCGAAACCTACGAGCAGTACTTC. It translates to CASSESGETYEQYF.

Here the CDR3 DNA reads TGTGCCAGTAGTCTCGGACAGGGAAAAGATACGCAGTATTTT. Its translation: CASSLGQGKDTQYF. The V gene is TRBV19, the J gene TRBJ2-3, with 8 bases lining up with TRBD1. The CDR3 is 14 residues long. Germline CDR1 reads LNHDA; CDR2 reads SQIVND (reference sequence). The V segment lost 5 bases and the J segment 5 bases; nucleotides outside the gene matches: 6.

This clone was detected once. At one end, the junction sequence differs from germline, possibly due to a read error. The chain employs TRBV7-7 and TRBJ2-1; 10 positions match TRBD2. The CDR3 runs to 16 residues. Germline CDR1 and CDR2: SSHAT and FNYEAQ (reference sequence). DNA for the CDR3: TGTGCTAGCAGCCCAACGCCACTAGCGGGATACAATGAGCAGTTCTTC. This encodes CASSPTPLAGYNEQFF. Full variable domain (outside the CDR3, taken from reference TRBV7-7 and TRBJ2-1): GAGVSQSPRYKVTKRGQDVTLRCDPISSHATLYWYQQALGQGPEFLTYFNYEAQPDKSGLPSDRFSAERPEGSISTLTIQRTEQRDSAMYRCASSPTPLAGYNEQFFGPGTRLTVL.

The chain carries TRBV5-6 and TRBJ2-1, with D perhaps TRBD1 or TRBD2 (5 bases each). CDR3 length: 13 residues. Trimming pared 0 bases from V and 10 bases from J, leaving 11 bases between. The germline gives CDR1 SGHDT, CDR2 YYEEEE. This CDR3 reads CASSLEVGREQFF. The CDR3 DNA is TGTGCCAGCAGCTTGGAGGTGGGACGAGAGCAGTTCTTC.

The chain recombines TRBV19 with TRBJ1-2; possibly TRBD1 for D (5 bases). The germline V gene has CDR1 LNHDA and CDR2 SQIVND (reference sequence). The CDR3 extends over 14 amino acids. Trimming removed 1 base from V and 4 bases from J, with 10 bases in between. As DNA, the CDR3 is TGTGCCAGTAGTATAGTAGGGGAGGTCTATGGCTACACCTTC. Translation: CASSIVGEVYGYTF.

The rearrangement links TRBV6-1 to TRBJ1-3, with 11 bases fitting TRBD1. The trim removed 4 bases at V and 2 bases at J, leaving 4 bases unmatched. This CDR3 spans 16 amino acids. Germline-derived CDR1 and CDR2 are MNHNS and SASEGT. The CDR3 here is CASSGTGGSAGNTIYF. In DNA, the CDR3 is TGTGCCAGCAGTGGGACAGGGGGCTCGGCTGGAAACACCATATATTTT.

The chain uses TRBV2 and TRBJ2-3; D uncertain. The CDR3 runs 12 residues. Germline values: CDR1 SNHLY, CDR2 FYNNEI. Trimming removed 2 bases from V and 5 bases from J, with 5 bases in between. This CDR3 reads CASSETRDTQYF. As DNA, the CDR3 is TGTGCCAGCAGTGAAACAAGAGATACGCAGTATTTT.

The chain is built from TRBV29-1 and TRBJ2-1, with D perhaps matching TRBD2 (6 bases). The CDR3 consists of 15 residues. The V gene's germline CDR1 is SQVTM and CDR2 ANQGSEA. The V end was cut by 4 bases, the J end by 4 bases, with 17 bases between. The CDR3 protein is CSVGEVGLTYNEQFF. Written as DNA, the CDR3 is TGCAGCGTTGGGGAGGTGGGCTTGACTTACAATGAGCAGTTCTTC.

The gene calls are TRBV18 and TRBJ2-6; D is uncertain. From germline, CDR1 is KGHSH and CDR2 LQKENI. Deletions cut 6 bases from V and 9 bases from J, with 15 bases between. The CDR3 runs 14 residues. Here the CDR3 DNA reads TGTGCCAGCTCCCAAACGGGCCAGGACAACGTCCTGACTTTC. Translated: CASSQTGQDNVLTF.

This clone was recorded once. This chain uses TRBV10-3 with TRBJ1-4; 10 bases match TRBD1. Trimming cost V 3 bases and J 8 bases; bases outside gene matches: 15. Per germline, CDR1 ENHRY and CDR2 SYGVKD. CDR3 length: 18 amino acids. The CDR3 sequence is CAISDSMGRDRGREKLFF. The DNA for the CDR3 is TGTGCCATCAGTGACTCCATGGGAAGGGACAGGGGTCGAGAAAAACTGTTTTTT.

DNA of the CDR3: TGTGCCAGCAGCATCCAAACCTACGAGCAGTACTTC. Translation gives CASSIQTYEQYF. The chain uses TRBV7-9 and TRBJ2-7; D ambiguous. V lost 5 bases and J 2 bases, leaving 7 bases between the germline ends. The CDR3 has 12 residues. Per germline, CDR1 SEHNR and CDR2 FQNEAQ (reference sequence).

This chain uses TRBV7-7 with TRBJ2-4, with 7 bases identical to TRBD1. CDR1 and CDR2 from the germline V gene are SSHAT and FNYEAQ (reference sequence). Germline trimming cut 5 bases from V and 0 bases from J; bases unmatched to any gene: 13. The CDR3 is 18 residues long. In DNA form, the CDR3 reads TGTGCCAGCAGCCTACTTAGGGACAGTTCCCTAGCCAAAAACATTCAGTACTTC. It specifies CASSLLRDSSLAKNIQYF.

The chain joins TRBV12-5 to TRBJ2-5; D might be TRBD2 (7 bases). Per germline, CDR1 LGHNT and CDR2 FRNRAP. V was cut by 6 bases and J by 3 bases, with 17 bases left in between. The length of the CDR3 is 15 residues. The CDR3 nucleotides read TGTGCTAGTGGCCCCGGCACGGGGGGCGAAGAGACCCAGTACTTC. Translating it yields CASGPGTGGEETQYF.

The V call is TRBV10-3, the J call TRBJ2-3, with 16 bases identical to TRBD2. The CDR3 runs to 22 residues. Germline CDR1 and CDR2: ENHRY and SYGVKD. V lost 6 bases, J lost 2 bases, and 20 bases stayed unmatched. CDR3 loop: CAISTQPGLAGGGVTNTDTQYF. CDR3 DNA: TGTGCCATCAGCACCCAACCGGGACTAGCGGGAGGGGGGGTAACGAACACAGATACGCAGTATTTT.

J is TRBJ2-7 and V is TRBV4-1; TRBD1 or TRBD2 may be the D gene (6 bases each). CDR1 MGHRA and CDR2 YSYEKL come from the germline V gene. Deletions cut 1 base from V and 7 bases from J, with 11 bases between. The length of the CDR3 is 13 residues. The CDR3 region is CASSQVGGGEQYF. CDR3 nucleotides: TGCGCCAGCAGCCAAGTTGGAGGGGGGGAGCAGTACTTC.

The chain carries TRBV29-1 and TRBJ1-1; 7 bases are a match to TRBD1. The CDR3 sequence is 12 residues long. Germline CDR1 SQVTM, CDR2 ANQGSEA. V gave up 5 bases and J gave up 5 bases; unmatched junction bases: 5. CDR3 residues: CSVRQGVTEAFF. CDR3 DNA sequence: TGCAGCGTTAGACAGGGAGTGACTGAAGCTTTCTTT.

This rearrangement joins TRBV2 to TRBJ1-1; D perhaps matches TRBD1 (6 bases). The germline CDR1 and CDR2 sequences are SNHLY and FYNNEI. There are 14 residues in the CDR3. With 7 bases removed from V and 4 bases from J, the gap between germline ends came to 16 bases. CDR3 in DNA: TGTGCCAGCACCTTGACAGAGGGGGGCACTGAAGCTTTCTTT. Its translation is CASTLTEGGTEAFF.

This clone was seen once. A much larger clonotype is one base distant, so this may be a read error. V usage is TRBV6-1 and J usage is TRBJ2-7; 7 bases are shared with TRBD2. The trim removed 10 bases at V and 2 bases at J, leaving 14 bases unmatched. Germline CDR1 is MNHNS and CDR2 is SASEGT. This CDR3 region has 15 residues. The CDR3 is CATSPRGGGTYEQYF. For the CDR3, the DNA is TGTGCCACCTCGCCACGTGGGGGGGGGACCTACGAGCAGTACTTC.

The V and J genes are TRBV5-1 and TRBJ1-1; possible D gene TRBD1, 6 bases. Germline V lookup: CDR1 SGHRS, CDR2 YFSETQ. V was clipped by 3 bases and J by 2 bases, with 11 bases between them. The CDR3 runs to 14 residues. The CDR3 nucleotides are TGCGCCAGCAGCTCGGACAGCTTAAACACTGAAGCTTTCTTT. Its protein product is CASSSDSLNTEAFF.

The chain has TRBV28 and TRBJ1-4; D is ambiguous. CDR3 size: 15 residues. Trimming removed 3 bases from V and 4 bases from J, with 12 bases in between. Germline loops: CDR1 MDHEN, CDR2 SYDVKM. CDR3 loop: CASSFVPPLNEKLFF. The CDR3 DNA follows: TGTGCCAGCAGTTTCGTCCCTCCCCTTAATGAAAAACTGTTTTTT.

The chain couples TRBV5-4 to TRBJ1-1; 7 positions agree with TRBD1. This CDR3 comprises 13 residues. Germline assignment: CDR1 SGHNT and CDR2 YYREEE (reference sequence). Losses at the gene ends were 5 bases for V and 8 bases for J; bases not matched to a gene: 9. CDR3 DNA sequence: TGTGCCAGCAGTTGGCAGGCAGGGGGAGAAGCTTTCTTT. As protein: CASSWQAGGEAFF.

CDR3 loop: CASSLLGRRYEQYF. CDR3 in DNA: TGTGCCAGCAGCTTGTTGGGACGTCGCTACGAGCAGTACTTC. The chain uses TRBV5-4 and TRBJ2-7; perhaps D is TRBD1 or TRBD2 (5 bases each). Germline lookup yields CDR1 SGHNT and CDR2 YYREEE (reference sequence). The CDR3 runs to 14 residues. Trimming took 1 base from V and 3 from J, leaving 11 bases between them.

Many counts were recorded for this clone. This chain connects TRBV7-2 to TRBJ2-7, with D possibly TRBD2 on 6 matching bases. Germline CDR1 reads SGHTA; CDR2 reads FQGNSA. The CDR3 covers 16 residues. The V end was cut by 5 bases, the J end by 5 bases, with 22 bases between. In DNA form, the CDR3 reads TGTGCCAGCAGCCTACGACCTGGGGGGTACGGCAACGAGCAGTACTTC. It specifies CASSLRPGGYGNEQYF.